This is a list of T cell receptor beta chains from one sample in a study of T cell responses to AZD1222 COVID-19 vaccine. Repertoires were generated with immunoSEQ multiplex PCR, while TCRdb's copy carries only in-frame clones and drops some. Here the sample spans more than 90,000 clones, roughly 90% being singletons. The sequences come from peripheral blood, collected on day 0 of AZD1222 vaccination. Receptors originate from an adult in good health. Both conserved end residues are part of each CDR3.

TRBJ1-6	TRBV23-1	CATVQTNSSYNSPLHF
TRBJ1-5	TRBV24-1	CATSAGGYSNQPQHF
TRBJ2-5	TRBV15	CATSRPTGLAETQYF
TRBJ1-5	TRBV7-2	CASRPNRAINQPQHF
TRBJ2-2	TRBV5-6	CASSLVRERAGELFF
TRBJ2-1	TRBV5-8	CASSLGKQFF
TRBJ2-7	TRBV2	CASSDGGGNYEQYF
TRBJ2-5	TRBV7-9	CASSLGRQFQETQYF
TRBJ2-7	TRBV12-3/TRBV12-4	CASSLRGEQYF
TRBJ1-6	TRBV5-5	CASSLRDSAYSPLHF
TRBJ2-1	TRBV9	CASSVSAPSLTYNEQFF
TRBJ2-2	TRBV9	CASSASLAGGNTGELFF
TRBJ2-7	TRBV19	CASTPAVGGAIYEQYF
TRBJ2-1	TRBV5-4	CASSSWSQQQFF
TRBJ2-7	TRBV4-1	CASSQEPTGEEYYEQYF
TRBJ1-1	TRBV30	CAWSVSGGGEAFF
TRBJ2-7	TRBV6-1	CASSEAGGPTYEQYF
TRBJ1-4	TRBV9	CASSEWATNEKLFF
TRBJ1-5	TRBV15	CATSREWGGNQPQHF
TRBJ1-2	TRBV6-6	CASSSGSYGYTF
TRBJ1-2	TRBV28	CASSLGQGHYGYTF
TRBJ1-2	TRBV7-2	CASSFSTENYGYTF
TRBJ1-3	TRBV29-1	CGLSSGNTIYF
TRBJ2-7	TRBV6-6	CASSQSDLEQYF
TRBJ2-6	TRBV7-9	CASSPGSGANVLTF
TRBJ1-1	TRBV4-1	CASSQATGGPEAFF
TRBJ1-5	TRBV23-1	CASSHHSPVSDRVSQPQHF
TRBJ1-1	TRBV7-9	CASSLVRNTEAFF
TRBJ1-3	TRBV4-1	CASSPGMDRPFSGNTIYF
TRBJ1-2	TRBV7-3	CASSPDGDYGYTF
TRBJ1-2	TRBV28	CASSQGGRAYGYTF
TRBJ2-7	TRBV10-1	CASSESGESYEQYF
TRBJ2-7	TRBV10-3	CAISVSGSYEQYF
TRBJ2-1	TRBV29-1	CSVAGGPSYNEQFF
TRBJ1-5	TRBV5-3	CARSLPGKLLPQHF
TRBJ2-5	TRBV9	CASSPRQGKETQYF
TRBJ1-1	TRBV11-2	CASSLDLSGTEAFF
TRBJ2-7	TRBV30	CAWSRAVPQQYF
TRBJ2-7	TRBV5-5	CASSEPGQGSPYEQYF
TRBJ2-3	TRBV27	CASSLGWEGTDTQYF
TRBJ1-1	TRBV4-2	CASSQSVDRNTEAFF
TRBJ1-2	TRBV2	CASSEGSNYGYTF
TRBJ2-4	TRBV3-1/TRBV3-2	CASSQDIQGQGFQYF
TRBJ2-2	TRBV5-1	CASSLAWSTNTGELFF